This T cell receptor (beta chain) was retrieved from a study of cytomegalovirus exposure and HLA in healthy donors. CDR3 length: 15 residues. Germline V gene lookup returns CDR1 SGHNT and CDR2 YYREEE (reference sequence). The V gene end was trimmed by 3 bases and the J gene end by 2 bases; junction bases not matched to a gene: 5. The PCR employed 60 Vbeta primers together with 13 Jbeta primers. The assay was immunoSEQ multiplex PCR, and TCRdb's table has in-frame clones only and misses some. The table lists about 140,000 clones, 60% to 85% of them singletons. The sequenced material came from PBMCs. This clonotype was obtained from a man aged 18-30 years in good health and CMV-seronegative. The chain links TRBV5-4 to TRBJ2-5, with 9 positions matching TRBD1. CDR3 bases: TGTGCCAGCAGCTCCGAAGACAGGGGGCAAGAGACCCAGTACTTC. It is translated as CASSSEDRGQETQYF.